This is a list of T cell receptor beta chains from one sample in a study of T cell responses to AZD1222 COVID-19 vaccine. Clones were read by immunoSEQ multiplex PCR, and TCRdb kept only the in-frame ones, dropping some. The sample has roughly 150,000 clones, 85% to 95% seen once; the top ten hold under 6%. Sequenced here: peripheral blood, sampled 28 days after the second AZD1222 dose. The receptor set was obtained from an adult who received the AZD1222 COVID-19 vaccine. The CDR3 runs from the conserved cysteine through the conserved F or W.

J gene | V gene | CDR3 protein
TRBJ2-6 | TRBV18 | CASSPLSFAAPTSGANVLTF
TRBJ1-1 | TRBV3-1/TRBV3-2 | CASSQEFGGGEAFF
TRBJ2-7 | TRBV28 | CASSLGGAGVDEQYF
TRBJ1-6 | TRBV19 | CASSPDRLNSPLHF
TRBJ2-2 | TRBV3-1/TRBV3-2 | CASSLNPTGKLPTSGELFF
TRBJ1-5 | TRBV9 | CASSEGGQNQPQHF
TRBJ1-1 | TRBV12-3/TRBV12-4 | CASSLGGNTEAFF
TRBJ1-3 | TRBV7-8 | CASSPRAGTAGNTIYF
TRBJ1-1 | TRBV7-2 | CASSLGGASYTEAFF
TRBJ2-3 | TRBV6-1 | CASSEARDTTQYF
TRBJ1-5 | TRBV15 | CATSGGGIGSQPQHF
TRBJ2-3 | TRBV19 | CASSTGTGGAPDTQYF
TRBJ2-7 | TRBV7-2 | CASSLTSGVPYEQYF
TRBJ1-1 | TRBV2 | CASSEIALLGIREAFF
TRBJ1-4 | TRBV27 | CASTNYAGVGEKLFF
TRBJ2-1 | TRBV15 | CATSRGQGGDEQFF
TRBJ2-7 | TRBV11-2 | CASSLAGVRGAYEQYF
TRBJ2-1 | TRBV5-5 | CASSSTSQSSYNEQFF
TRBJ1-1 | TRBV28 | CASSRGELNTEAFF
TRBJ2-1 | TRBV7-9 | CASSLSLAGRVSYNEQFF
TRBJ2-1 | TRBV7-9 | CASSLEVPGQFF
TRBJ1-1 | TRBV2 | CASSDYRPNTEAFF
TRBJ1-2 | TRBV18 | CASSLQADRAYGYTF
TRBJ2-4 | TRBV2 | CASSVRGQVDIQYF
TRBJ2-1 | TRBV2 | CASSEDWSSYNEQFF
TRBJ1-2 | TRBV27 | CASSPTPTGDYGYTF
TRBJ2-5 | TRBV7-2 | CASRPTFKGAETQYF
TRBJ1-5 | TRBV11-3 | CASSRPGQGGHF
TRBJ1-2 | TRBV5-1 | CASSSLLTSSGYTF
TRBJ1-1 | TRBV14 | CASSQDGFEAFF
TRBJ2-5 | TRBV28 | CASRLAGSQETQYF
TRBJ1-2 | TRBV25-1 | CASSADYAGYTF
TRBJ2-7 | TRBV21-1 | CASSKTGTSGRCYEQYF
TRBJ2-3 | TRBV5-6 | CASSYSIRETDTQYF
TRBJ1-1 | TRBV7-9 | CASSGRGSTEAFF
TRBJ1-3 | TRBV9 | CASSVQLSGNTIYF
TRBJ1-1 | TRBV27 | CASSLGQGPNTEAFF
TRBJ1-1 | TRBV14 | CASSYAGVGTEAFF
TRBJ2-7 | TRBV28 | CASGRGGYEQYF
TRBJ2-5 | TRBV4-3 | CASSQDRGGAPETQYF
TRBJ2-1 | TRBV7-8 | CASSSLAGVGYNEQFF
TRBJ2-1 | TRBV25-1 | CASSEIAGGNYNEQFF
TRBJ2-1 | TRBV27 | CASKPGGNEQFF
TRBJ2-3 | TRBV30 | CAWSVGLAGTDTQYF
TRBJ2-1 | TRBV3-1/TRBV3-2 | CASSGTSGSRRSYNEQFF
TRBJ2-3 | TRBV28 | CASRWREGPDTQYF
TRBJ1-4 | TRBV5-8 | CASAYEKLFF
TRBJ2-1 | TRBV28 | CASRAHNEQFF
TRBJ1-5 | TRBV23-1 | CASSRILIQFRSNQPQHF
TRBJ2-7 | TRBV7-9 | CASGLRQDAHEQYF
TRBJ2-5 | TRBV20-1 | CSASDRMYQETQYF
TRBJ2-5 | TRBV29-1 | CSVAGGNGLETQYF
TRBJ1-1 | TRBV9 | CASSTRVNTEAFF
TRBJ2-7 | TRBV19 | CASSLVGYEQYF